This is a list of T cell receptor beta chains from one sample in a study of cytomegalovirus exposure and HLA in healthy donors. Clones were sequenced by immunoSEQ multiplex PCR, and TCRdb holds only the in-frame ones, with some missing. The sample contains 150,000 to 200,000 clones, less than 80% of which appear only once. Sequenced input: PBMCs. These receptors all stem from a man younger than 35 in good health and CMV-seronegative. Each CDR3 is given with its conserved first and last residue. D genes are given only for firm matches. Not all rows give a size; the values are once, few, many and, for expanded clones, a class.

-	TRBV7-6	TRBJ1-3	once	CASSLWGSSGNTIYF	TGTGCCAGCAGCTTATGGGGCAGCTCTGGAAACACCATATATTTT
-	TRBV27	TRBJ2-2	-	CASSLKSGGTGELFF	TGTGCCAGCAGTTTAAAAAGCGGAGGTACCGGGGAGCTGTTTTTT
TRBD2	TRBV7-6	TRBJ2-1	-	CASSLIAGGSGEQFF	TGTGCCAGCAGCTTAATAGCGGGGGGATCGGGTGAGCAGTTCTTC
-	TRBV5-1	TRBJ1-2	-	CASSYSDGASGVGYTF	TGCGCCAGCAGCTACTCGGATGGGGCTAGCGGGGTAGGCTACACCTTC
-	TRBV10-3	TRBJ2-3	-	CAIRAVGGDTQYF	TGTGCCATCAGAGCGGTAGGGGGTGATACGCAGTATTTT
TRBD1	TRBV9	TRBJ2-7	-	CASSVGGGQGPNDEQYF	TGTGCCAGCAGCGTGGGAGGGGGACAGGGGCCTAACGACGAGCAGTACTTC
TRBD2	TRBV6-6	TRBJ2-7	-	CASSYPWGSGRREQYF	TGTGCCAGCAGTTACCCCTGGGGTAGCGGGAGAAGAGAGCAGTACTTC
TRBD2	TRBV25-1	TRBJ2-2	-	CASKPTSGRALATGELFF	TGTGCCAGCAAGCCTACTAGCGGGAGGGCCCTCGCCACCGGGGAGCTGTTTTTT
-	TRBV5-6	TRBJ2-7	-	CASSIYTYEQYF	TGTGCCAGCAGCATATACACCTACGAGCAGTACTTC
-	TRBV29-1	TRBJ2-7	-	CSVGTTDSYEQYF	TGCAGCGTTGGAACCACGGACTCCTACGAGCAGTACTTC
TRBD1	TRBV5-4	TRBJ1-2	-	CASSLDRGQGGYTF	TGTGCCAGCAGCCTCGACAGGGGGCAGGGGGGCTACACCTTC
TRBD2	TRBV7-8	TRBJ2-4	-	CASSFIPSGRFNLAKNIQYF	TGTGCCAGCAGCTTTATTCCTAGCGGGAGGTTCAATCTAGCCAAAAACATTCAGTACTTC
-	TRBV30	TRBJ1-5	-	CAWSSTGPSGGNQPQHF	TGTGCCTGGAGTTCTACCGGCCCCTCCGGAGGCAATCAGCCCCAGCATTTT
-	TRBV5-1	TRBJ2-1	-	CASSLAGLYNEQFF	TGCGCCAGCAGCTTGGCGGGATTGTACAATGAGCAGTTCTTC
-	TRBV25-1	TRBJ1-1	-	CASSKRAEAFF	TGTGCCAGCAGTAAGCGTGCTGAAGCTTTCTTT
TRBD2	TRBV27	TRBJ2-5	-	CASSFDFRAGGQETQYF	TGTGCCAGCAGTTTTGATTTTAGGGCGGGGGGGCAAGAGACCCAGTACTTC
TRBD1	TRBV2	TRBJ1-1	once	CASSRGTGGTAFF	TGTGCCAGCAGCCGGGGTACAGGGGGCACAGCTTTCTTT
TRBD1	TRBV10-3	TRBJ1-2	-	CAISDRGQGTYYGYTF	TGTGCCATCAGTGATAGGGGACAGGGAACCTACTATGGCTACACCTTC
-	TRBV15	TRBJ1-5	-	CATSRAAGNQPQHF	TGTGCCACCAGCAGAGCGGCAGGGAATCAGCCCCAGCATTTT
TRBD1	TRBV6-5	TRBJ1-1	once	CASRDRGLTEAFF	TGTGCCAGCAGGGACAGGGGTCTCACTGAAGCTTTCTTT
TRBD1	TRBV10-1	TRBJ1-1	-	CASRDRGDTEAFF	TGCGCCAGCAGGGACAGGGGTGACACTGAAGCTTTCTTT
TRBD1	TRBV27	TRBJ1-2	-	CASSRQGAVGYTF	TGTGCCAGCAGTCGACAGGGGGCGGTGGGCTACACCTTC
TRBD1	TRBV5-1	TRBJ2-1	once	CASSQMGQGALEQFF	TGCGCCAGCAGCCAGATGGGACAGGGGGCTCTTGAGCAGTTCTTC
-	TRBV15	TRBJ2-7	-	CATSSPAGVRGEQYF	TGTGCCACCAGCAGCCCTGCCGGAGTAAGGGGCGAGCAGTACTTC
-	TRBV5-1	TRBJ2-5	-	CASSVLNDSQRQETQYF	TGCGCCAGCAGCGTTCTAAATGACAGTCAACGCCAAGAGACCCAGTACTTC
-	TRBV6-5	TRBJ2-7	-	CASRARTGTYEQYF	TGTGCCAGCAGGGCCCGGACTGGGACCTACGAGCAGTACTTC
-	TRBV4-1	TRBJ2-7	-	CASSQEAGAAEQYF	TGCGCCAGCAGCCAAGAAGCGGGTGCCGCCGAGCAGTACTTC